Below are 25 T cell receptor beta chains sequenced from a single sample in a study of CXCR3-negative and CXCR3-positive naive CD8 T cells. 5' RACE with UMI labels generated the TRB cDNA libraries. From its re-call of the 5' RACE reads, TCRdb lists each CDR3 protein once, without DNA. The sample has fewer than 55,000 distinct CDR3 sequences. Material: naive CXCR3- CD8+ T cells from blood. Subset meaning: CD45RO-CCR7+CD27+CD95- naive CD8+ T cells lacking CXCR3 (TNR3-). These receptors all stem from a human donor in good health. Some clones in this sample may be carry-over from other donors' samples.

The J gene is TRBJ2-7, the V gene TRBV6-2 or TRBV6-3; the D gene TCRdb calls, TRBD1, cannot be checked with no DNA. The germline CDR1 and CDR2 sequences are MNHEY and SVGEGT. The CDR3 has 14 amino acids. CDR3 sequence reads: CASSSGLSSYEQYF.

This clonotype is deemed medium-sized by its frequency. This chain joins TRBV4-1 and TRBJ2-7; lacking DNA, the TRBD2 call made by TCRdb goes unchecked. Germline assignment: CDR1 MGHRA and CDR2 YSYEKL. There are 16 residues in the CDR3. CDR3 sequence: CASSQDGSGSFYEQYF.

The J gene is TRBJ1-1, the V gene TRBV5-5; TCRdb indicates TRBD1, and absent DNA this call remains unverified. From germline, CDR1 is SGHKS and CDR2 YYEKEE (reference sequence). The length of the CDR3 is 15 residues. CDR3 residues: CASSFWGQMNTEAFF.

This CDR3 is CASSQEGTGELFF. The genes are TRBV14 and TRBJ2-2. The CDR3 contains 13 residues. CDR1 is SGHDN, CDR2 FVKESK, per germline. The variable domain in full, with the rest retrieved from reference TRBV14 and TRBJ2-2, is EAGVTQFPSHSVIEKGQTVTLRCDPISGHDNLYWYRRVMGKEIKFLLHFVKESKQDESGMPNNRFLAERTGGTYSTLKVQPAELEDSGVYFCASSQEGTGELFFGEGSRLTVL.

The chain uses TRBV4-3 and TRBJ2-6; TCRdb proposes TRBD1, but this gene call is untestable without DNA. This CDR3 comprises 17 residues. Looked up from germline, CDR1 is LGHNA and CDR2 is YSLEER. The CDR3 here is CASSQETGGSGANVLTF.

This clonotype registers medium-sized by frequency. V usage is TRBV14 and J usage is TRBJ2-7. The CDR3 consists of 14 residues. Germline CDR1 reads SGHDN; CDR2 reads FVKESK. CDR3 region: CASSQDPRNYEQYF.

The CDR3 loop is CATSVELAGNHNEQFF. The rearrangement links TRBV15 to TRBJ2-1; as DNA is missing, the TRBD2 call by TCRdb cannot be tested. The germline V gene has CDR1 LNHNV and CDR2 YYDKDF (reference sequence). The CDR3 totals 16 residues.

The genes are TRBV6-5 and TRBJ2-7. This CDR3 contains 14 residues. Germline loops: CDR1 MNHEY, CDR2 SVGAGI. The CDR3 sequence is CASSYSADSYEQYF.

V usage is TRBV20-1 and J usage is TRBJ2-3; TCRdb's assignment of TRBD2 cannot be checked, as there is no DNA. The germline gives CDR1 DFQATT, CDR2 SNEGSKA (reference sequence). The length of the CDR3 is 17 residues. The chain's CDR3 is CSARPLGAGPSTDTQYF.

V and J are TRBV20-1 and TRBJ1-4. CDR1 and CDR2 from the germline V gene are DFQATT and SNEGSKA (reference sequence). The CDR3 has 14 residues. The CDR3 reads CSARSAASNEKLFF.

CDR3 sequence reads: CSAGGRGADTQYF. This chain connects TRBV29-1 to TRBJ2-3; TCRdb calls TRBD1, which cannot be checked without DNA. Germline loops: CDR1 SQVTM, CDR2 ANQGSEA. CDR3 length: 13 amino acids.

This chain connects TRBV29-1 to TRBJ2-3. Per germline, CDR1 SQVTM and CDR2 ANQGSEA. The CDR3 runs 14 residues. The CDR3 loop is CSVETLNGADTQYF.

The chain has TRBV12-3 or TRBV12-4 and TRBJ2-7; no DNA is available, so the TRBD1 call from TCRdb remains unchecked. This CDR3 is built from 13 residues. CDR3 sequence reads: CASSTGGTYEQYF.

The chain is built from TRBV6-5 and TRBJ2-7; the TCRdb D gene call, TRBD2, has no DNA to confirm it. The CDR3 totals 17 residues. Germline V gene lookup returns CDR1 MNHEY and CDR2 SVGAGI. CDR3 protein: CASSYSGSTGGNYEQYF.

The chain uses TRBV5-1 and TRBJ2-1; TCRdb lists TRBD2, though no DNA is available to test this call. The CDR3 spans 15 residues. Germline V gene data show CDR1 as SGHRS and CDR2 as YFSETQ. CDR3: CASSPDFSSYNEQFF.

The rearrangement links TRBV6-2 or TRBV6-3 to TRBJ2-1; as DNA is missing, the TRBD1 call by TCRdb cannot be tested. This CDR3 contains 11 residues. Germline lookup yields CDR1 MNHEY and CDR2 SVGEGT. CDR3 region: CASSPGAEQFF.

The rearrangement links TRBV5-1 to TRBJ1-2; there is no DNA to check the TCRdb D call of TRBD1. The CDR3 loop spans 13 amino acids. Germline V lookup: CDR1 SGHRS, CDR2 YFSETQ. The CDR3 is CASSRGDRDGYTF. The complete variable domain, with remaining parts taken from reference TRBV5-1 and TRBJ1-2, reads KAGVTQTPRYLIKTRGQQVTLSCSPISGHRSVSWYQQTPGQGLQFLFEYFSETQRNKGNFPGRFSGRQFSNSRSEMNVSTLELGDSALYLCASSRGDRDGYTFGSGTRLTVV.

V usage is TRBV12-3 or TRBV12-4 and J usage is TRBJ2-7. The CDR3 runs 14 residues. CDR3 amino acids: CASSQRTVSYEQYF.

The chain uses TRBV29-1 and TRBJ1-1; TCRdb selects TRBD1, and the lack of DNA leaves this call unchecked. The V gene's germline CDR1 is SQVTM and CDR2 ANQGSEA. The CDR3 extends over 12 amino acids. The CDR3 spells CSVVPGGTEAFF. Looking up the rest from reference TRBV29-1 and TRBJ1-1 gives the full variable domain: SAVISQKPSRDICQRGTSLTIQCQVDSQVTMMFWYRQQPGQSLTLIATANQGSEATYESGFVIDKFPISRPNLTFSTLTVSNMSPEDSSIYLCSVVPGGTEAFFGQGTRLTVV.

The genes are TRBV28 and TRBJ2-7; TCRdb reports TRBD1, a call that lacks DNA to check it against. CDR3 length equals 14 residues. The V gene's germline CDR1 is MDHEN and CDR2 SYDVKM. This CDR3 reads CASSPPRSPYEQYF. The full variable domain, its missing parts supplied by reference TRBV28 and TRBJ2-7, is DVKVTQSSRYLVKRTGEKVFLECVQDMDHENMFWYRQDPGLGLRLIYFSYDVKMKEKGDIPEGYSVSREKKERFSLILESASTNQTSMYLCASSPPRSPYEQYFGPGTRLTVT.

The chain uses TRBV29-1 and TRBJ2-7; TCRdb calls TRBD2, which cannot be checked without DNA. The germline V gene has CDR1 SQVTM and CDR2 ANQGSEA. The CDR3 extends over 15 amino acids. CDR3 sequence: CSAVAGTSGRADVYF.

The chain uses TRBV7-2 and TRBJ2-7. Germline V gives CDR1 SGHTA, CDR2 FQGNSA. The CDR3 runs 12 residues. The CDR3 spells CASSHDTYEQYF.

The chain recombines TRBV5-1 with TRBJ2-5. Germline CDR1 reads SGHRS; CDR2 reads YFSETQ. CDR3 length equals 13 residues. Here the CDR3 reads CASSFGQQETQYF.

V gene TRBV13 combines with J gene TRBJ2-7; no DNA is available, so the TRBD2 call from TCRdb remains unchecked. The CDR3 has 15 amino acids. The V gene's germline CDR1 is PRHDT and CDR2 FYEKMQ (reference sequence). Here the CDR3 reads CASSSTLVGDYEQYF.

This chain connects TRBV28 to TRBJ2-3; TCRdb picks TRBD2, but there is no DNA to check that call. The CDR3 loop spans 18 amino acids. Germline V gene data show CDR1 as MDHEN and CDR2 as SYDVKM. The CDR3: CASSSGLAGEGRTDTQYF.